This T cell receptor (beta chain) was obtained from a study of blood T cells in healthy people across ages. CDR3 length: 14 amino acids. V lost 7 bases to trimming and J lost 3 bases, with 13 bases between them. Germline V gene data show CDR1 as MNHEY and CDR2 as SVGEGT. PCR was performed a second time for about 7 to 11 cycles using a sample-barcoded 5' primer and a J-beta primer mix. In TCRdb, the 5' RACE reads were re-called with MiXCR into one record per CDR3 protein. Here the sample spans 720,000 or so distinct CDR3 sequences, approximately 40% being singletons. The rearrangement uses TRBV6-2 or TRBV6-3 and TRBJ2-1, with D possibly matching TRBD2 (5 bases). The sample taken for sequencing was blood. The TCR sequence derives from a man older than 75 in good health. The CDR3, as DNA: TGTGCCAGCACCGACGGAGGCAGCTACAATGAGCAGTTCTTC. Its translation: CASTDGGSYNEQFF.